A few counts support the clone carrying this T cell receptor beta chain. Measured with immunoSEQ multiplex PCR; TCRdb has only the in-frame clones, and not every one. Counted here are some 360,000 clones, around 87% occurring once; the ten biggest clones make up approximately 2.5%. The sample originates from a study of blood T cell repertoires in COVID-19. The receptor was derived from a woman aged 60 to 75 with COVID-19, enrolled during active disease. Sequenced: peripheral blood.

The CDR3 is CAILGPGTDAIFNTSNYGYTF. The CDR3 DNA sequence: TGTGCCATCCTCGGGCCCGGGACAGACGCAATTTTCAACACGTCTAACTATGGCTACACCTTC. The genes are TRBV10-3 and TRBJ1-2; 7 bases are shared with TRBD1. In germline, CDR1 is ENHRY, CDR2 SYGVKD. The CDR3 is 21 residues long. Losses at the gene ends were 8 bases for V and 0 bases for J; bases not matched to a gene: 27.